Described below is a single T cell receptor beta chain sequence and its context. Its antigen is not identified. With 0 bases removed from V and 4 bases from J, the gap between germline ends came to 13 bases. CDR3 length equals 15 residues. Germline V CDR1 and CDR2: SGDLS, YYNGEE. This sample was taken from a study of blood T cells in healthy people across ages. A J-beta primer mix and a sample-barcoded 5' primer were used in a second PCR of about 7 to 12 cycles. Each CDR3 protein is one row after TCRdb ran MiXCR on the 5' RACE reads. The sample lists 800,000 or so distinct CDR3 sequences, 25% seen once, with under 4.5% in the top ten. Study results and limitations: Older individuals had lower TCR beta diversity per million T cells (the decline was roughly linear).

This same sample was also part of a study on T cells of mothers and their children. According to that study: For each mother, over 8 million TCR beta CDR3 reads were obtained, and for each child, roughly 3.3 million. Compared with unrelated pairs, related mother-child pairs had slightly higher, non-significant overlap. Evidence of persistent microchimeric T cell clones was absent.

V gene TRBV9 combines with J gene TRBJ1-2, with D possibly matching TRBD1 (5 bases). The sample consisted of blood. The receptor's source is a boy aged 5 to 17 in good health. CDR3 sequence (DNA): TGTGCCAGCAGCGTAGGCTCGGCAGGGACCTATGGCTACACCTTC. This encodes CASSVGSAGTYGYTF.